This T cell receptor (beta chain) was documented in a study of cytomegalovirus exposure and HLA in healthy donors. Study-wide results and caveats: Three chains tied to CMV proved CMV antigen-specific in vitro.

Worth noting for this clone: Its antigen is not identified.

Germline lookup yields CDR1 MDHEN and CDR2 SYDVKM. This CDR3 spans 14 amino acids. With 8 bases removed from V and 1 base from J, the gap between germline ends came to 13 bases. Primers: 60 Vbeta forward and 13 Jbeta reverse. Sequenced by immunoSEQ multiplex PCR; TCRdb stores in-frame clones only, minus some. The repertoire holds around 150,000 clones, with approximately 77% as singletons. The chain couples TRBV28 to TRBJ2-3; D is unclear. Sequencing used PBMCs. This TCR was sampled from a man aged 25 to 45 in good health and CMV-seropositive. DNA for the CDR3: TGTGCCAGCGGGTTGAAGCGTGGCACAGATACGCAGTATTTT. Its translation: CASGLKRGTDTQYF.